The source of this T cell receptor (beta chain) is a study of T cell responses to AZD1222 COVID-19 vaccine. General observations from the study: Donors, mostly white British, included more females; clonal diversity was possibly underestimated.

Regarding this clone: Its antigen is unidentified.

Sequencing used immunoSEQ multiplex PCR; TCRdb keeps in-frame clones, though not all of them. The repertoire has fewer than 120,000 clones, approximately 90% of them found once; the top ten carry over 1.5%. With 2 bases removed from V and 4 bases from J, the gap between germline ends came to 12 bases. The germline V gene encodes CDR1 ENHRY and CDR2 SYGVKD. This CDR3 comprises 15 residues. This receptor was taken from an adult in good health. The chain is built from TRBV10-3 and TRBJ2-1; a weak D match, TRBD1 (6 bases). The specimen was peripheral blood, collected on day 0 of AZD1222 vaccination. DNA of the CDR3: TGTGCCATCAGTGAGATACAGGGAGCTTACAATGAGCAGTTCTTC. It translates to CAISEIQGAYNEQFF.